The entry below describes one T cell receptor (beta chain). Source study methods: Scientists estimated how many nucleated cells there were by amplifying reference gene primers. The data were produced by immunoSEQ multiplex PCR, yet TCRdb's version contains in-frame clones alone and is incomplete. That table gives V, J and clone size, and the DNA gave D and trimming. Of a few hundred thousand clones detected, approximately 81% appear once; the ten largest clones hold roughly 4.6%. These data are taken from a study of blood T cell repertoires in COVID-19. Whole-study context: There were acute and convalescent COVID-19 samples, and they came from the United States, Italy and Spain. T cells, B-cell-depleted T cells, or PBMCs provided the cDNA or gDNA that served as material.

In germline, CDR1 is SQVTM, CDR2 ANQGSEA. V was pared by 1 base and J by 3 bases, with 13 bases between. The CDR3 loop spans 14 amino acids. Input material: peripheral blood. This chain joins TRBV29-1 and TRBJ2-7; maybe TRBD2 (7 bases). This receptor was taken from a woman in her sixties or seventies who had recovered from COVID-19. The CDR3 spells CSVEGGGLIYEQYF. CDR3 DNA: TGCAGCGTTGAAGGGGGGGGCCTCATCTACGAGCAGTACTTC.